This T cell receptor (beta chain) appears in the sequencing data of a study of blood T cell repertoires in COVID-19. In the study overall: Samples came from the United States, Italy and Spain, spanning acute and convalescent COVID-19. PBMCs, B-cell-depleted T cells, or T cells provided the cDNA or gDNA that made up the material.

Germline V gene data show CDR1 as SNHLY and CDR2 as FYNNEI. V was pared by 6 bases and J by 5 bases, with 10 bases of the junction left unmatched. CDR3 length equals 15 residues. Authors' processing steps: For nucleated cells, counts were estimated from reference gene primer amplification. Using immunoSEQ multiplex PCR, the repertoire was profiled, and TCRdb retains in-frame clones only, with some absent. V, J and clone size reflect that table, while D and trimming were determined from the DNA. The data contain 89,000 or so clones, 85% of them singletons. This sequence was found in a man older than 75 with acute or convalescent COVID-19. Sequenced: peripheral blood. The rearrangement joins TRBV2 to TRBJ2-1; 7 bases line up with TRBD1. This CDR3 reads CASRSDRVINNEQFF. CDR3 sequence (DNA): TGTGCCAGCAGAAGCGACAGGGTAATAAACAATGAGCAGTTCTTC.